This passage covers 32 T cell receptor beta chains from one sample sequenced in a study of blood T cell repertoires in COVID-19. The method was immunoSEQ multiplex PCR; TCRdb's version includes in-frame clones alone and lacks a portion of them. Among roughly 220,000 clones listed, about 91% were seen once. The sample consisted of PBMCs or T cells enriched from blood (not recorded which). Receptors originate from a woman aged 45-60 years with acute COVID-19.

The chain employs TRBV6-1 and TRBJ2-7; 8 nucleotides agree with TRBD1. This CDR3 is 14 amino acids long. J was trimmed by 2 bases and V by 3 bases; bases with no gene match: 3. CDR1 and CDR2 from the germline V gene are MNHNS and SASEGT. CDR3 region: CASSEDRVAYEQYF. In nucleotides, the CDR3 is TGTGCCAGCAGTGAGGACAGGGTCGCCTACGAGCAGTACTTC.

J is TRBJ1-6 and V is TRBV25-1; no definite D call. Germline CDR1 and CDR2: MGHDK and SYGVNS. The CDR3 length is 17 residues. Trimming pared 0 bases from V and 9 bases from J, leaving 18 bases between. CDR3 protein: CASSEYLGSLGSSPLHF. As DNA, the CDR3 is TGTGCCAGCAGTGAATACCTCGGGTCTTTGGGGAGTTCACCCCTCCACTTT.

The chain joins TRBV27 to TRBJ2-2, with 7 bases aligning to TRBD1. The trim removed 7 bases at V and 3 bases at J, leaving 5 bases unmatched. The CDR3 consists of 14 residues. Germline V gene data show CDR1 as MNHEY and CDR2 as SMNVEV (reference sequence). CDR3 protein: CASKTGVHTGELFF. In DNA, the CDR3 is TGTGCCAGCAAAACAGGGGTGCACACCGGGGAGCTGTTTTTT.

Points on this clone: Because the CDR3's place on the DNA is in doubt, the DNA is left out and the CDR3 is given as listed by TCRdb. V is TRBV28 and J is TRBJ2-1; the D segment call TRBD2 is taken from the table without a DNA check. From its first to its last residue, the CDR3 has 15 amino acids. CDR1 and CDR2 from the germline V gene are MDHEN and SYDVKM. CDR3 region: CASSLSVAGGAKEFF.

This chain joins TRBV13 and TRBJ2-7, with TRBD2 matching over 7 bases. The CDR3 sequence is 13 residues long. Germline CDR1 and CDR2: PRHDT and FYEKMQ (reference sequence). V was pared by 3 bases and J by 4 bases, with 3 bases of the junction left unmatched. As DNA, the CDR3 is TGTGCCAGCAGCTTGGGGGGGAATTACGAGCAGTACTTC. Its translation: CASSLGGNYEQYF.

The chain carries TRBV2 and TRBJ2-7; D may be TRBD1 (6 bases). Germline CDR1 reads SNHLY; CDR2 reads FYNNEI. This CDR3 spans 15 amino acids. The V end lost 7 bases, the J end lost 2 bases, and 18 bases lay between the germline ends. CDR3 loop: CASKKGSGDTYEQYF. The CDR3 DNA is TGTGCCAGCAAAAAAGGTTCAGGGGACACCTACGAGCAGTACTTC.

The rearrangement joins TRBV6-6 to TRBJ2-7, with D unclear. Trimming cost V 4 bases and J 2 bases, with 9 bases left between them. CDR3 length equals 13 residues. In germline, CDR1 is MNHNY, CDR2 SVGAGI (reference sequence). CDR3 protein: CASSFTFAYEQYF. The CDR3 bases are TGTGCCAGCAGTTTTACTTTCGCCTACGAGCAGTACTTC.

The gene calls are TRBV7-9 and TRBJ1-4; D possibly corresponds to TRBD1 (6 bases). The V gene lost 5 bases and the J gene lost 0 bases, with 10 bases spanning the gap. There are 15 residues in the CDR3. Germline V gene lookup returns CDR1 SEHNR and CDR2 FQNEAQ (reference sequence). CDR3 in DNA: TGTGCCAGCAGCCATAGACAGGCAACTAATGAAAAACTGTTTTTT. It specifies CASSHRQATNEKLFF.

V is TRBV28 and J is TRBJ1-4; no clear D gene. Germline loops: CDR1 MDHEN, CDR2 SYDVKM. The CDR3 covers 15 residues. The ends were cut back, 6 bases at V and 0 bases at J, with 11 bases in the middle. CDR3 loop: CASRQVISTNEKLFF. In nucleotides, the CDR3 is TGTGCCAGCAGGCAGGTTATATCAACTAATGAAAAACTGTTTTTT.

J is TRBJ2-7 and V is TRBV5-1; TRBD1 matches at 7 bases. With 1 base clipped from V and 7 bases from J, the junction kept 11 bases outside the gene matches. CDR1 is SGHRS, CDR2 YFSETQ, per germline. CDR3 length: 15 amino acids. CDR3 protein: CASSLWAGTVGEQYF. The DNA for the CDR3 is TGCGCCAGCAGCTTGTGGGCAGGGACAGTGGGGGAGCAGTACTTC.

V usage is TRBV2 and J usage is TRBJ2-7; 16 bases fit TRBD2. CDR1 is SNHLY and CDR2 is FYNNEI in the germline V gene. CDR3 length: 15 residues. Trimming cost V 4 bases and J 6 bases; bases outside gene matches: 3. This CDR3 is CASSVGLAGGGEQYF. The CDR3 nucleotides read TGTGCCAGCAGTGTGGGACTAGCGGGAGGGGGCGAGCAGTACTTC. The complete variable domain, with remaining parts taken from reference TRBV2 and TRBJ2-7, reads EPEVTQTPSHQVTQMGQEVILRCVPISNHLYFYWYRQILGQKVEFLVSFYNNEISEKSEIFDDQFSVERPDGSNFTLKIRSTKLEDSAMYFCASSVGLAGGGEQYFGPGTRLTVT.

CDR3 residues: CASSLMTGGSTEAFF. As DNA, the CDR3 is TGTGCCAGCAGTCTTATGACAGGGGGTAGCACTGAAGCTTTCTTT. The rearrangement uses TRBV7-6 and TRBJ1-1; 9 bases agree with TRBD1. The CDR3 length is 15 residues. The germline V gene has CDR1 SGHVS and CDR2 FNYEAQ. J gave up 4 bases and V 6 bases, and 9 bases lay outside the gene matches.

On this clone: The same CDR3 can be traced to other DNA sequences in this sample. The rearrangement links TRBV18 to TRBJ1-4, with 9 bases identical to TRBD1. CDR3 length: 14 residues. V was pared by 3 bases and J by 5 bases, with 1 base of the junction left unmatched. Germline V gene lookup returns CDR1 KGHSH and CDR2 LQKENI. The CDR3 sequence: CASSPGQGNEKLFF. The CDR3 bases are TGTGCCAGCTCACCGGGACAGGGCAATGAAAAACTGTTTTTT.

V gene TRBV11-2 combines with J gene TRBJ2-5; D is unresolved. There are 14 residues in the CDR3. The germline V gene encodes CDR1 SGHAT and CDR2 FQNNGV. Trimming shortened V by 3 bases and J by 4 bases, and 12 bases separated the two germline ends. The CDR3, as DNA: TGTGCCAGCAGCTTGAGGCCTTTGGGAGAGACCCAGTACTTC. It is translated as CASSLRPLGETQYF.

Here the CDR3 reads CASSSPGGGATGELFF. The CDR3 nucleotides read TGTGCCAGCAGCTCCCCCGGGGGAGGGGCGACCGGGGAGCTGTTTTTT. The rearrangement uses TRBV21-1 and TRBJ2-2; TRBD2 is the table's D call and was not checked against the DNA. TRBV21-1 is a pseudogene. The CDR3 spans 16 residues.

The rearrangement links TRBV12-3 or TRBV12-4 to TRBJ2-1, with 10 bases that match TRBD1. The CDR3 is made up of 13 amino acids. With V trimmed by 6 bases and J by 8 bases, 4 bases remained unmatched. The CDR3 region is CASRTGGRDEQFF. The CDR3 DNA reads as TGTGCCAGCAGGACAGGGGGCAGGGATGAGCAGTTCTTC.

This chain links TRBV2 with TRBJ2-2, with a weak D call TRBD1 (5 bases). The CDR3 is 14 residues long. Germline lookup yields CDR1 SNHLY and CDR2 FYNNEI. Trimming stripped 7 bases from V and 3 bases from J, with 12 bases between. The CDR3 protein is CASNGAVHTGELFF. Here the CDR3 DNA reads TGTGCCAGCAATGGGGCAGTGCACACCGGGGAGCTGTTTTTT.

The chain couples TRBV2 to TRBJ1-1; TRBD1 matches 9 bases. V lost 7 bases to trimming and J lost 0 bases; unmatched junction nucleotides: 9. Germline V gene lookup returns CDR1 SNHLY and CDR2 FYNNEI. The CDR3 length is 16 residues. The CDR3 region has the DNA TGTGCCAGCATGAAGGACAGGGGACGGTTGAACACTGAAGCTTTCTTT. Translating gives CASMKDRGRLNTEAFF.

Note on this clone: One end of the junction does not line up with germline, which may come from a read error. The chain carries TRBV6-2 or TRBV6-3 and TRBJ2-7; 13 bases fit TRBD2. Germline V gives CDR1 MNHEY, CDR2 SVGEGT. CDR3 size: 16 residues. CDR3 amino acids: CASSHSGTSGNYEQYF. The DNA for the CDR3 is TGTGCCAGCAGTCACTCCGGGACTAGCGGGAACTACGAGCAGTACTTC.

This chain uses TRBV11-2 with TRBJ2-1; 8 nucleotides agree with TRBD2. The CDR3 consists of 15 residues. Germline values: CDR1 SGHAT, CDR2 FQNNGV. Unmatched junction bases numbered 9, after V lost 6 bases and J lost 5 bases. The CDR3 coding sequence is TGTGCCAGCAGTTATATAACTAGCGGAAACAATGAGCAGTTCTTC. Its protein product is CASSYITSGNNEQFF.

V usage is TRBV18 and J usage is TRBJ2-5, with TRBD1 identical over 7 bases. J lost 3 bases, V lost 3 bases, and 16 bases had no gene match. Germline V gene sequence: CDR1 KGHSH, CDR2 LQKENI. The CDR3 is made up of 18 amino acids. DNA of the CDR3: TGTGCCAGCTCACCCGCGATCAAACGACAGGGTTTGAAAGAGACCCAGTACTTC. This encodes CASSPAIKRQGLKETQYF.

The J gene is TRBJ1-5, the V gene TRBV2, with 11 nucleotides matching TRBD1. Germline V gene lookup returns CDR1 SNHLY and CDR2 FYNNEI. The J segment lost 0 bases and the V segment lost 7 bases, leaving 5 bases of the junction unmatched. The CDR3 is 16 residues long. The CDR3 coding sequence is TGTGCCAGCACCATGGACAGGGGGCGTAGCAATCAGCCCCAGCATTTT. Translated, it gives CASTMDRGRSNQPQHF.

The rearrangement links TRBV3-1 (or the pseudogene TRBV3-2) to TRBJ1-4; no clear D. Germline V gene data show CDR1 as LGHDT and CDR2 as YNNKEL (reference sequence). The CDR3 is 12 amino acids. V was cut by 4 bases and J by 5 bases, with 5 bases left in between. The CDR3 protein is CASSRRNEKLFF. DNA of the CDR3: TGTGCCAGCAGCCGGCGGAATGAAAAACTGTTTTTT.

This rearrangement joins TRBV28 to TRBJ1-5; D unclear. This CDR3 has 14 residues. V lost 7 bases and J 11 bases, leaving 21 bases between the germline ends. Germline V gives CDR1 MDHEN, CDR2 SYDVKM. The CDR3 sequence: CASTPLGSARSQHF. The CDR3 bases are TGTGCCAGCACCCCCTTGGGTTCGGCGAGGTCCCAGCATTTT. The complete variable domain, with remaining parts taken from reference TRBV28 and TRBJ1-5, reads DVKVTQSSRYLVKRTGEKVFLECVQDMDHENMFWYRQDPGLGLRLIYFSYDVKMKEKGDIPEGYSVSREKKERFSLILESASTNQTSMYLCASTPLGSARSQHFGDGTRLSIL.

The V call is TRBV2, the J call TRBJ2-7, with no clear D. In germline, CDR1 is SNHLY, CDR2 FYNNEI. This CDR3 spans 14 amino acids. Trimming left V 1 base short and J 3 bases short, with 10 bases between. The CDR3 region has the DNA TGTGCCAGCAGTGAAGGGAGAGACCGCTACGAGCAGTACTTC. Translated: CASSEGRDRYEQYF. The variable domain in full, completed from reference TRBV2 and TRBJ2-7, reads EPEVTQTPSHQVTQMGQEVILRCVPISNHLYFYWYRQILGQKVEFLVSFYNNEISEKSEIFDDQFSVERPDGSNFTLKIRSTKLEDSAMYFCASSEGRDRYEQYFGPGTRLTVT.

Only one count was recorded for this clone. The chain recombines TRBV24-1 with TRBJ2-7, with D possibly being TRBD1 (5 bases). This CDR3 has 12 residues. The V end was cut by 2 bases, the J end by 7 bases, with 8 bases between. Germline values: CDR1 KGHDR, CDR2 SFDVKD. CDR3 in DNA: TGTGCCACCAGTGATTGGGGCCTGGAGCAGTACTTC. Its translation: CATSDWGLEQYF.

V usage is TRBV5-1 and J usage is TRBJ2-1; 11 positions match TRBD2. The CDR3 is made up of 14 amino acids. Germline V gene lookup returns CDR1 SGHRS and CDR2 YFSETQ. V was clipped by 5 bases and J by 13 bases; unmatched bases: 11. CDR3: CASSSGTSGQEQFF. DNA of the CDR3: TGCGCCAGCAGTTCCGGGACTAGCGGTCAAGAACAGTTCTTC.

The chain's CDR3 is CASSRGGNQPQHF. Here the CDR3 DNA reads TGTGCCAGCAGCAGGGGTGGGAATCAGCCCCAGCATTTT. The chain employs TRBV28 and TRBJ1-5; D might be TRBD1 (6 bases). This CDR3 region has 13 residues. The V end lost 6 bases, the J end lost 4 bases, and 10 bases lay between the germline ends. Per germline, CDR1 MDHEN and CDR2 SYDVKM.

The chain couples TRBV6-5 to TRBJ2-5; TRBD1 aligns across 8 bases. The CDR3 runs 14 residues. With 2 bases clipped from V and 4 bases from J, the junction kept 3 bases outside the gene matches. CDR1 and CDR2 (germline): MNHEY, SVGAGI. This chain's CDR3 is CASSYRDRRETQYF. CDR3 in DNA: TGTGCCAGCAGTTACAGGGACAGGAGAGAGACCCAGTACTTC.

The V gene is TRBV27, the J gene TRBJ2-1; maybe TRBD2 (6 bases). The CDR3 consists of 15 residues. V was shortened by 2 bases and J by 5 bases, with 13 bases between the two germline ends. The germline V gene encodes CDR1 MNHEY and CDR2 SMNVEV (reference sequence). The CDR3 nucleotides are TGTGCCAGCAGTTTAATGGGGGGAGCCAACAATGAGCAGTTCTTC. This encodes CASSLMGGANNEQFF.

The chain is built from TRBV7-9 and TRBJ2-2; 8 nucleotides line up with TRBD2. The CDR3 consists of 16 residues. The ends lost 5 bases at V and 6 bases at J; junction bases unmatched: 11. Germline-derived CDR1 and CDR2 are SEHNR and FQNEAQ (reference sequence). The DNA of the CDR3 is TGTGCCAGCAGCAAAGTCGGGAGGGTATTCGCCGGGGAGCTGTTTTTT. As protein: CASSKVGRVFAGELFF. The full variable domain, with the rest looked up from reference TRBV7-9 and TRBJ2-2, is DTGVSQNPRHKITKRGQNVTFRCDPISEHNRLYWYRQTLGQGPEFLTYFQNEAQLEKSRLLSDRFSAERPKGSFSTLEIQRTEQGDSAMYLCASSKVGRVFAGELFFGEGSRLTVL.

This rearrangement joins TRBV3-1 (or the pseudogene TRBV3-2) to TRBJ2-5, with 7 nucleotides matching TRBD1. CDR1 is LGHDT, CDR2 YNNKEL, per germline (reference sequence). The CDR3 runs to 17 residues. With 3 bases clipped from V and 2 bases from J, the junction kept 12 bases outside the gene matches. CDR3 in amino acids: CASSQFVEDRPQETQYF. CDR3 DNA: TGTGCCAGCAGCCAGTTCGTAGAGGACAGGCCACAAGAGACCCAGTACTTC.